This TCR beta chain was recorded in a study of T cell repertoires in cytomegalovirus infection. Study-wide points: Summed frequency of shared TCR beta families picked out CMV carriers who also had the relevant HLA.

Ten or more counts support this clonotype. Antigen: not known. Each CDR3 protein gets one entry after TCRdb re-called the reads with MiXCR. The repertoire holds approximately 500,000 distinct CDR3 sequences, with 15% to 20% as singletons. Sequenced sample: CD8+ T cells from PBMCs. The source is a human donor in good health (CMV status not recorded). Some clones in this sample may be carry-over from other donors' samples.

The CDR3 region is CASSLGFGQDNEQFF. The DNA for the CDR3 is TGTGCCAGCAGCTTAGGTTTCGGGCAGGACAATGAGCAGTTCTTC. This chain connects TRBV11-2 to TRBJ2-1; D is uncertain. Germline V gives CDR1 SGHAT, CDR2 FQNNGV. Deletions cut 1 base from V and 5 bases from J, with 12 bases between. The CDR3 covers 15 residues. Full variable domain (missing parts from reference TRBV11-2 and TRBJ2-1): EAGVAQSPRYKIIEKRQSVAFWCNPISGHATLYWYQQILGQGPKLLIQFQNNGVVDDSQLPKDRFSAERLKGVDSTLKIQPAKLEDSAVYLCASSLGFGQDNEQFFGPGTRLTVL.